These T cell receptor beta chains were read from a single sample in a study of graft-versus-host responses after intestinal transplantation. The repertoire was sequenced with immunoSEQ multiplex PCR; TCRdb's copy has only in-frame clones and lacks some. The sample includes tens of thousands of clones, roughly 91% of them seen just once. This specimen was PBMCs, taken 524 days after transplant. These receptor sequences come from a human patient who received an intestinal transplant, so some T cells may come from the graft donor. Each CDR3 is given with its conserved first and last residue.

J gene	V gene	CDR3 protein
TRBJ2-5	TRBV19	CASRRLLGGRETQYF
TRBJ2-5	TRBV28	CASSSGTLQETQYF
TRBJ1-1	TRBV4-2	CASSQDMGQMNTEAFF
TRBJ2-1	TRBV28	CASSLYSGEIYNEQFF
TRBJ2-7	TRBV2	CASRGGKGLSSYEQYF
TRBJ1-1	TRBV28	CASSLSGIEAFF
TRBJ2-5	TRBV7-6	CASSLIGAEETQYF
TRBJ2-3	TRBV7-3	CASSDLAGVPTDTQYF
TRBJ2-3	TRBV5-1	CASSLDGSGTDTQYF
TRBJ2-7	TRBV5-3	CARSLAGVYYEQYF
TRBJ2-7	TRBV9	CASSVPRFAYEQYF
TRBJ1-1	TRBV7-2	CASSLGANTEAFF
TRBJ2-1	TRBV10-3	CAISKREGDGNEQFF
TRBJ2-1	TRBV4-3	CASSQDGGSMNNEQFF
TRBJ2-5	TRBV5-1	CASRGEGRLQETQYF
TRBJ2-7	TRBV12-2	CASRLVGGLAGVVNEQYF
TRBJ2-7	TRBV9	CASSVGQSYEQYF
TRBJ2-3	TRBV30	CAWSVATGTDTQYF
TRBJ2-7	TRBV2	CASSEGTLTSYEQYF
TRBJ2-3	TRBV28	CASSSEFRGRDRNTQYF
TRBJ2-3	TRBV28	CASSPETGGMKTDTQYF
TRBJ2-3	TRBV9	CASSVDRGEDTQYF
TRBJ2-5	TRBV4-1	CASSQGWRGEKREGLETQYF
TRBJ1-2	TRBV28	CASSLSLGYTF
TRBJ2-7	TRBV27	CASSYTGADAYEQYF
TRBJ2-7	TRBV5-1	CASSLATAYEQYF
TRBJ1-5	TRBV4-1	CASSQVGSNQPQHF
TRBJ1-5	TRBV19	CASSKAPGTGVSQHF
TRBJ1-4	TRBV15	CATSRDTATNEKLFF
TRBJ2-7	TRBV25-1	CASRGAAYEQYF
TRBJ1-1	TRBV11-2	CASSLTGEKMNTEAFF
TRBJ1-5	TRBV7-2	CASSLVMSEGQPQHF
TRBJ1-1	TRBV4-2	CASSQDPGKTEAFF
TRBJ1-2	TRBV6-1	CASIDRGYGYTF
TRBJ2-7	TRBV28	CASSLERQGSYEQYF
TRBJ2-7	TRBV10-3	CAISRGLAPDEQYF
TRBJ2-1	TRBV9	CASSVDPTSSNEQFF
TRBJ1-3	TRBV9	CASSARTGAGNTIYF
TRBJ2-3	TRBV5-6	CASSLGLAGGDTQYF
TRBJ1-4	TRBV5-1	CASSRGQGNEKLFF
TRBJ2-7	TRBV6-6	CASSPTGGASYEQYF
TRBJ1-2	TRBV18	CASSPDSMYGYTF
TRBJ2-1	TRBV4-2	CASSQEEVLGQFF
TRBJ2-7	TRBV7-3	CASSFAGGGYEQYF
TRBJ2-1	TRBV7-8	CASSLGSRDNEQFF
TRBJ2-1	TRBV11-2	CASSFSRNEQFF
TRBJ2-3	TRBV11-3	CASSPGTVTDTQYF
TRBJ2-7	TRBV28	CASSFFPGLAGSYEQYF
TRBJ2-5	TRBV6-5	CASSYGHTQETQYF
TRBJ2-2	TRBV4-3	CASSQDVGLARTGELFF
TRBJ2-1	TRBV30	CAWKVHSYNEQFF
TRBJ2-1	TRBV28	CASSPPLTSGSGNEQFF
TRBJ2-7	TRBV18	CASSPLGQALGGEQYF